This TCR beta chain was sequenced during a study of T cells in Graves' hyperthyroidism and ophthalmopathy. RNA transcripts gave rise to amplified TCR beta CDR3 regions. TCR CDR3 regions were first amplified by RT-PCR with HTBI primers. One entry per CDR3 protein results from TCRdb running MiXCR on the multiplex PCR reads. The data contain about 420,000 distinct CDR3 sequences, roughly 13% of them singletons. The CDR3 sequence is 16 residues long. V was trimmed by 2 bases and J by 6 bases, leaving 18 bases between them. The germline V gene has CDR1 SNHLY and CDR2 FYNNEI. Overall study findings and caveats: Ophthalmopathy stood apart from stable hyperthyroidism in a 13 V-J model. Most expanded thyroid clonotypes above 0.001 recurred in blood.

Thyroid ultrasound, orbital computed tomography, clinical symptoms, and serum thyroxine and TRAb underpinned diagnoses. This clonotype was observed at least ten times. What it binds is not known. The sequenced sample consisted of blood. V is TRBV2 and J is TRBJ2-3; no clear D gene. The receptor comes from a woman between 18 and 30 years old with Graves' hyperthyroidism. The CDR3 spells CASSEKAAGHLDTQYF. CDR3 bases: TGTGCCAGCAGTGAAAAGGCAGCCGGGCACTTGGATACGCAGTATTTT.